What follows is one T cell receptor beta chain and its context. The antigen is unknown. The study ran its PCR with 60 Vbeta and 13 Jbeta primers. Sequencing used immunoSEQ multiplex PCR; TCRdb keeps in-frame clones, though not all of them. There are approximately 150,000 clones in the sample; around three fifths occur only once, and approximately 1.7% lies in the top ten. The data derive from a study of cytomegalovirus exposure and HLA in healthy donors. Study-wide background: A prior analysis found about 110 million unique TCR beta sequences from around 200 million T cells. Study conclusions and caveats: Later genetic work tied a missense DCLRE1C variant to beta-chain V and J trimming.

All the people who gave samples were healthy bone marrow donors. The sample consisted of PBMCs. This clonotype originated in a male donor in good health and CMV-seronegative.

CDR3 DNA: TGCGCCAGCAGCCAAGGCCAGGGGGCTAATGAAAAACTGTTTTTT. Amino acids: CASSQGQGANEKLFF. The genes are TRBV4-1 and TRBJ1-4; TRBD1 agrees at 7 bases. The length of the CDR3 is 15 residues. V gave up 1 base and J gave up 3 bases; unmatched junction bases: 2. Per the germline V gene, CDR1 is MGHRA and CDR2 is YSYEKL.